These 17 T cell receptor beta chains were sequenced from one sample in a study of CD8+ T cells in alopecia areata. Isolated RNA was reverse transcribed into cDNA used as the sequencing template. Only in-frame clones appear in the TCRdb table, and some are missing; sequencing was by immunoSEQ multiplex PCR. The sample records hundreds of thousands of clones, 60% being singletons. As to treatment: oral pan-JAK inhibitor, 5-10 mg twice daily. Here the sequenced sample was CD4+ T cells sorted from blood, taken at week 52, from a patient treated with tofacitinib. Source of these receptors: a human donor with alopecia areata.

The chain employs TRBV5-1 and TRBJ2-7; D remains ambiguous. The germline CDR1 and CDR2 sequences are SGHRS and YFSETQ. This CDR3 has 14 amino acids. The germline V and J ends were trimmed by 1 base and 4 bases, with 12 bases remaining between them. The chain's CDR3 is CASSLSHSDYEQYF. The CDR3 region has the DNA TGCGCCAGCAGCTTGTCTCACTCGGATTACGAGCAGTACTTC. Filled out from reference TRBV5-1 and TRBJ2-7, the complete variable domain reads KAGVTQTPRYLIKTRGQQVTLSCSPISGHRSVSWYQQTPGQGLQFLFEYFSETQRNKGNFPGRFSGRQFSNSRSEMNVSTLELGDSALYLCASSLSHSDYEQYFGPGTRLTVT.

This sequence joins TRBV18 and TRBJ1-2; 7 bases fit TRBD1. This CDR3 comprises 15 residues. V shed 8 bases, J shed 4 bases, and the junction held 13 bases outside the gene matches. Germline-derived CDR1 and CDR2 are KGHSH and LQKENI. Here the CDR3 reads CASDNPGTVSYGYTF. The CDR3 nucleotides read TGTGCCAGCGACAACCCCGGGACAGTAAGCTATGGCTACACCTTC.

The chain recombines TRBV7-2 with TRBJ1-6, with 9 bases identical to TRBD1. Germline V gives CDR1 SGHTA, CDR2 FQGNSA. The CDR3 extends over 16 amino acids. The V segment lost 0 bases and the J segment 10 bases; nucleotides outside the gene matches: 7. CDR3 amino acids: CASSLAVGQGNSPLHF. Written as DNA, the CDR3 is TGTGCCAGCAGCTTAGCGGTGGGACAGGGTAACTCACCCCTCCACTTT.

The chain recombines TRBV29-1 with TRBJ1-5, with 9 bases lining up with TRBD1. Trimming removed 4 bases from V and 6 bases from J; junction bases left unmatched: 4. Germline values: CDR1 SQVTM, CDR2 ANQGSEA. The length of the CDR3 is 13 residues. The CDR3 reads CSVGTGVSQPQHF. CDR3 DNA sequence: TGCAGCGTTGGGACAGGGGTAAGTCAGCCCCAGCATTTT.

The chain combines TRBV30 with TRBJ2-7, with D possibly being TRBD1 or TRBD2 (5 bases each). V dropped 0 bases and J dropped 3 bases, with 21 bases sitting between them. The CDR3 extends over 17 amino acids. The germline gives CDR1 GTSNPN, CDR2 SVGIG (reference sequence). In DNA, the CDR3 is TGTGCCTGGAGTGTACGGGACCCAGTCCTTCCTTACTACGAGCAGTACTTC. Amino acids: CAWSVRDPVLPYYEQYF.

This clone has just a few counts. Distinct nucleotide sequences in the sample also encode this CDR3. The CDR3 loop reads CASSFGGSSYEQYF. CDR3 bases: TGTGCCAGCAGCTTCGGGGGAAGCTCCTACGAGCAGTACTTC. The chain uses TRBV7-2 and TRBJ2-7; D may be TRBD2 (6 bases). Trimming left V 3 bases short and J 0 bases short, with 9 bases between. Germline lookup yields CDR1 SGHTA and CDR2 FQGNSA. This CDR3 is 14 amino acids long.

This clone was counted between two and nine times. The same CDR3 arises from other DNA sequences in this sample as well. The chain uses TRBV4-1 and TRBJ2-7; 13 nucleotides align to TRBD2. CDR3 size: 18 residues. Trimming at V came to 4 bases and at J to 7 bases, leaving 16 bases not matched to a gene. Germline CDR1 reads MGHRA; CDR2 reads YSYEKL. CDR3 loop: CASSLSPGLAGIPREQYF. For the CDR3, the DNA is TGCGCCAGCAGCCTGTCCCCGGGACTAGCGGGAATCCCGAGGGAGCAGTACTTC.

The chain carries TRBV5-6 and TRBJ1-4, with TRBD1 matching over 9 bases. J gave up 3 bases and V 0 bases, and 9 bases lay outside the gene matches. Looked up from germline, CDR1 is SGHDT and CDR2 is YYEEEE. This CDR3 has 18 amino acids. In nucleotides, the CDR3 is TGTGCCAGCAGCTTGGGCCTGGGACAGGGAGGGCCTAATGAAAAACTGTTTTTT. Its translation: CASSLGLGQGGPNEKLFF.

This clone was seen more than once but under ten times. The V call is TRBV18, the J call TRBJ1-3, with 8 bases identical to TRBD1. Unmatched junction bases numbered 1, after V lost 4 bases and J lost 2 bases. Germline-derived CDR1 and CDR2 are KGHSH and LQKENI. CDR3 length: 14 residues. CDR3 in DNA: TGTGCCAGCTCACAACAGGGGGCTGGAAACACCATATATTTT. Translated, it gives CASSQQGAGNTIYF.

J is TRBJ2-1 and V is TRBV11-2, with a weak D call TRBD1 (5 bases). The CDR3 has 14 amino acids. Germline V CDR1 and CDR2: SGHAT, FQNNGV. V lost 4 bases and J lost 6, with 13 bases in between. The CDR3 DNA is TGTGCCAGCAGCTCATTGGGCAGGGTCAATGAGCAGTTCTTC. Protein sequence: CASSSLGRVNEQFF.

The chain is built from TRBV23-1 and TRBJ2-7; 8 positions match TRBD1. TRBV23-1 is given ORF status, its function remaining uncertain. The ends lost 6 bases at V and 7 bases at J; junction bases unmatched: 2. CDR3 size: 11 residues. The CDR3 is CASRTGDEQYF. CDR3 bases: TGCGCCAGCAGGACAGGGGATGAGCAGTACTTC.

This clone turned up a few times. This chain links TRBV7-8 with TRBJ2-7; TRBD2 aligns across 7 bases. The CDR3 totals 15 residues. The V gene's germline CDR1 is SGHVS and CDR2 FQNEAQ. Trimming cost V 5 bases and J 3 bases; bases outside gene matches: 10. The CDR3 nucleotides read TGTGCCAGCAGCGCTAGTGGCCCGGGGGGCTACGAGCAGTACTTC. This codes for CASSASGPGGYEQYF.

In its sample, this clone was seen a few times. The chain carries TRBV27 and TRBJ1-6; 8 bases are a match to TRBD1. The CDR3 sequence is 15 residues long. CDR1 MNHEY and CDR2 SMNVEV come from the germline V gene (reference sequence). J lost 7 bases, V lost 5 bases, and 7 bases had no gene match. CDR3: CASSQSGGENSPLHF. CDR3 nucleotides: TGTGCCAGCAGTCAATCAGGGGGCGAAAATTCACCCCTCCACTTT.

This clone appeared a few times. The CDR3 bases are TGTGCCAGCAGTGTCGACACTGAAGCTTTCTTT. Translated: CASSVDTEAFF. The chain carries TRBV2 and TRBJ1-1; no clear D gene. Trimming stripped 4 bases from V and 3 bases from J, with 3 bases between. This CDR3 has 11 amino acids. Germline V gene sequence: CDR1 SNHLY, CDR2 FYNNEI.

The rearrangement uses TRBV7-2 and TRBJ2-3; D remains unclear. Germline assignment: CDR1 SGHTA and CDR2 FQGNSA. Trimming shortened V by 3 bases and J by 2 bases, and 9 bases separated the two germline ends. The CDR3 loop spans 14 amino acids. The CDR3 loop reads CASSFDGFTDTQYF. The CDR3 DNA is TGTGCCAGCAGCTTTGACGGTTTCACAGATACGCAGTATTTT.

Only a few counts were recorded for this clone. The chain links TRBV29-1 to TRBJ2-1; D is possibly TRBD2 (7 bases). The germline gives CDR1 SQVTM, CDR2 ANQGSEA. The CDR3 sequence is 15 residues long. With 7 bases removed from V and 2 bases from J, the gap between germline ends came to 18 bases. This CDR3 is CSGRRGGLPYNEQFF. The CDR3 DNA reads as TGCAGCGGACGTAGGGGGGGTCTCCCCTACAATGAGCAGTTCTTC.

The chain is built from TRBV5-1 and TRBJ1-2, with D possibly being TRBD1 (6 bases). The CDR3 is 13 residues long. The germline CDR1 and CDR2 sequences are SGHRS and YFSETQ. V lost 4 bases to trimming and J lost 8 bases, with 15 bases between them. CDR3 DNA sequence: TGCGCCAGCAGCCTTACGGACAGCCGAGGCTACACCTTC. Protein product: CASSLTDSRGYTF.